What follows describes a single T cell receptor beta chain. This entry belongs to a study of spatial heterogeneity in lung cancer. Study background: Samples came from around 70 TRACERx patients with untreated early-stage lung cancer.

V dropped 1 base and J dropped 4 bases, with 11 bases sitting between them. The CDR3 is 16 amino acids. The germline V gene encodes CDR1 SGHTA and CDR2 FQGTGA. MiXCR, run by TCRdb on the 5' RACE reads, gives a single entry per CDR3 protein. The profile shows under 150,000 distinct CDR3 sequences, 10% to 13% of them singletons. As to time point: blood at routine non-recurrence follow-up after resection. Unsorted tumor, nontumor lung tissue or cryopreserved PBMC supplied the whole RNA. The chain carries TRBV7-3 and TRBJ2-6; D possibly corresponds to TRBD1 (5 bases). The sequence was collected from a female donor with early-stage non-small cell lung cancer. The sequencing here drew on PBMCs, taken at follow-up. The CDR3 loop is CASSLKQGSGANVLTF. As DNA, the CDR3 is TGTGCCAGCAGCTTAAAGCAGGGATCCGGGGCCAACGTCCTGACTTTC.